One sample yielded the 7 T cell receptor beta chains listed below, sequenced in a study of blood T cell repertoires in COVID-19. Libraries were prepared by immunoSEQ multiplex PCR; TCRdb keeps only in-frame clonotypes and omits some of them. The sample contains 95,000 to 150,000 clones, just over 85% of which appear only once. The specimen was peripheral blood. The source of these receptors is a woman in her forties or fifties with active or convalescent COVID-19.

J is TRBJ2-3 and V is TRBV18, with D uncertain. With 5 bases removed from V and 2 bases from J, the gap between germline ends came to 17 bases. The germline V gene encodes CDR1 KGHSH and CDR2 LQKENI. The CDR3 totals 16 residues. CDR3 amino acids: CASSVGRSKLTDTQYF. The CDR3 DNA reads TGTGCCAGCTCAGTCGGTCGATCCAAACTCACAGATACGCAGTATTTT.

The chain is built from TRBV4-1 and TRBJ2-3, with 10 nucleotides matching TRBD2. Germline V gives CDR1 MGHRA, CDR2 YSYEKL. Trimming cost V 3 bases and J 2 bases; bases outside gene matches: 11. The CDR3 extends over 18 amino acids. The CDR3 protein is CASSHTIGLAELTDTQYF. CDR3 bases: TGCGCCAGCAGCCATACTATTGGACTAGCGGAGCTCACAGATACGCAGTATTTT.

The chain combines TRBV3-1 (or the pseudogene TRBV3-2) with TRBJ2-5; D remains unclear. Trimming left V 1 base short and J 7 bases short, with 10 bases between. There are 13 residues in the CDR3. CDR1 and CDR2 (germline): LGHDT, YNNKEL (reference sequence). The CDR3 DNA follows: TGTGCCAGCAGCCAAGTAGCACCGGGGACCCAGTACTTC. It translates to CASSQVAPGTQYF.

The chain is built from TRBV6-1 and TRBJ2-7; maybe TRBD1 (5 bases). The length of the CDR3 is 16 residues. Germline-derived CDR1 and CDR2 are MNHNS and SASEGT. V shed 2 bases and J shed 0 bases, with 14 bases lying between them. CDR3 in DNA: TGTGCCAGCAGTGAAACTCAGACCCAGGGCTCCTACGAGCAGTACTTC. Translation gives CASSETQTQGSYEQYF.

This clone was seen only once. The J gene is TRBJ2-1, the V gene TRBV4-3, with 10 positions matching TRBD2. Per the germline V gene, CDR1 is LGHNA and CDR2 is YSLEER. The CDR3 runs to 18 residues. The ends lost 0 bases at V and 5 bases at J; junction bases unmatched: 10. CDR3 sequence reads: CASSQDGVAGGLDNEQFF. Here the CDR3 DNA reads TGCGCCAGCAGCCAAGATGGGGTAGCGGGAGGTCTGGACAATGAGCAGTTCTTC.

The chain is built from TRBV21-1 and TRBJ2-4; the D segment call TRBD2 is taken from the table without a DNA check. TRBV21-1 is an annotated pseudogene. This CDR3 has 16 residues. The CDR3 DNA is TGTGCCAGCAGCAAAGTCCCGGGAAGTCCCAAAAACATTCAGTACTTC. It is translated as CASSKVPGSPKNIQYF.

CDR3 bases: TGTGCCAGCAGAGGGGGGACAGGGAGTTCGGCTTTCTTT. This encodes CASRGGTGSSAFF. The chain joins TRBV12-3 or TRBV12-4 to TRBJ1-1, with 9 bases identical to TRBD1. V lost 6 bases and J lost 11; bases outside the gene matches: 10. The CDR3 length is 13 residues.